Described below is a single T cell receptor (beta chain) sequence and its context. What it recognizes is unknown. The data belong to a study of T cell responses to AZD1222 COVID-19 vaccine. Findings of the study overall: Repertoires were obtained solely post-peak T cell response. The span of vaccine-associated CD4 TCRs extended across spike, with dominance at 160-218 and 743-854. Among those given AZD1222, only 6 or 7 were seropositive at baseline.

Germline CDR1 is MGHRA and CDR2 is YSYEKL. V shed 1 base and J shed 6 bases, with 17 bases lying between them. The CDR3 covers 16 residues. Repertoires were generated with immunoSEQ multiplex PCR, while TCRdb's copy carries only in-frame clones and drops some. The table has 130,000 or so clones, 85% to 95% seen once; the top ten hold 0.75% to 1%. This chain uses TRBV4-1 with TRBJ2-3, with D perhaps TRBD2 (6 bases). The clonotype originates from an adult in good health. The sample consisted of peripheral blood, taken on day 0 of MenACWY control vaccination. In nucleotides, the CDR3 is TGCGCCAGCAGCCAAGCCGATGGGGGGTCTATGGATACGCAGTATTTT. This codes for CASSQADGGSMDTQYF.